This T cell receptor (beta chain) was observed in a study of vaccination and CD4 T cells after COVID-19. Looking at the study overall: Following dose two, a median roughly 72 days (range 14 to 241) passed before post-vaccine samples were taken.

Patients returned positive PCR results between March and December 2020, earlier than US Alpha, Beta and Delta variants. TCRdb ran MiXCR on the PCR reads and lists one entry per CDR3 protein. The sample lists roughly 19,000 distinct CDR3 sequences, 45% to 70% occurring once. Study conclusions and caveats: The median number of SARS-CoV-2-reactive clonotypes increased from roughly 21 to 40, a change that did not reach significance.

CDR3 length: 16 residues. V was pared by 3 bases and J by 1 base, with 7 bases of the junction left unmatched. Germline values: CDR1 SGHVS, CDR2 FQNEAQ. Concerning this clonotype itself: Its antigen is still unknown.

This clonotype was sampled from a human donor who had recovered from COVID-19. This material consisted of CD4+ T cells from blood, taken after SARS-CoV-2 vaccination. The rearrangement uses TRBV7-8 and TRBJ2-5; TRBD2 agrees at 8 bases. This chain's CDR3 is CASSFWRGAVQETQYF. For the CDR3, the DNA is TGTGCCAGCAGCTTCTGGCGGGGGGCAGTCCAAGAGACCCAGTACTTC.